This T cell receptor beta chain comes out of a study of blood T cell repertoires in COVID-19 (dated by TCRdb to the early 2020s). About the investigation overall: Samples from collaborators originated in the United States, Italy and Spain and spanned both the acute and convalescent phases of COVID-19. The material from the prospective study consisted of cDNA or gDNA derived from T cells, B-cell-depleted T cells, or PBMCs. Where HLA class I and class II types were available, the types were taken from metadata supplied by the sample provider, not from assay-based typing. The samples were drawn from the first 160 participants of the ongoing ImmuneRACE study and from about 1,200 subjects provided by 6 global collaborators. Deeply sampled blood TCRbeta repertoires from subjects exposed to, actively infected with, or recovered from COVID-19 were included in the dataset. The repertoires were released in a freely available public database meant as a resource for research on the immune response to SARS-CoV-2. The sample metadata nearly always contained a de-identified subject ID, COVID-19 status, age in years and sex.

The full study reports these points: The amount of clinical and demographic metadata varied by source and participant and was provided uncurated.

Details on this clone: No cognate antigen has been identified for it. No per-base quality is available; no much larger clone lies one base away.

In Seattle, one collaborating source enrolled patients while the infection was active and tracked those patients longitudinally over the course of disease. The collaborating institutions used their own protocols to collect whole blood in K2EDTA tubes. For TCRbeta analysis, collaborators shipped samples in one of three forms: frozen whole blood, isolated PBMCs, or DNA extracted from either of those sample types. Reading from cysteine to phenylalanine, the CDR3 counts 14 amino acids. Kept here is only the CDR3 DNA, which spans 42 bases and is read in frame from base 1. Trimming costs V 3 bases and J 4 bases, and their ends lie 12 bases apart. The germline V gene (reference sequence) gives CDR1 as MNHEY and CDR2 as SMNVEV. TCRbeta CDR3 regions were amplified from genomic DNA by means of the immunoSEQ Assay, a bias-controlled multiplex PCR. As for the original processing: The number of nucleated cells in each sample was estimated from the amplification of reference gene primers within the assay. To quantify the absolute abundance of each unique TCRbeta CDR3 rearrangement, sequence reads were collapsed and filtered. For each sample, productive Simpson clonality was calculated as the square root of Simpson's diversity index over productive rearrangements. As stored in TCRdb, this immuneACCESS dataset retains in-frame rearrangements with V and J assigned. A fraction of the clones does not appear; measured against another copy, unresolved V genes explain less than half of the discrepancy, and the remainder lacks a known reason. V and J calls and clone size are those listed in that table; D and trimming were worked out from the DNA. The sample yields about 530,000 clones; roughly 89% were counted once. Under 8.5% of the sample lies in the top ten.

The source is a woman aged 45 to 65 with COVID-19, enrolled during active disease. The chain uses TRBV27 and TRBJ1-2; the best D guess is TRBD1, with 6 bases matching. Sequencing was done on a sample of peripheral blood. DNA sequence: TGTGCCAGCAGTTTGGGGGGGGGCCCCTATGGCTACACCTTC. It codes for CASSLGGGPYGYTF.